The rows below give T cell receptor beta chains drawn from one sample of a study of cytomegalovirus exposure and HLA in healthy donors. Sequencing was performed with immunoSEQ multiplex PCR; in TCRdb, only in-frame clones are kept and a portion is missing. The profile shows roughly 49,000 clones, around 85% of them singletons. The sequencing input was PBMCs. The receptors were gathered from a boy between 10 and 17 years old in good health and CMV-seropositive. CDR3s include the opening cysteine and the closing phenylalanine or tryptophan. Fields, in order: V gene, J gene, clone size, D gene, CDR3 DNA, CDR3 protein. D genes are given only for firm matches. The listing skips clone size in some rows; elsewhere it reads once, few, many or a size class.

>TRBV5-1|TRBJ1-6|few|TRBD1
TGCGCCAGCAGCGATGGCGGGACAGGAAATTCACCCCTCCACTTT
CASSDGGTGNSPLHF
>TRBV2|TRBJ2-2|-|TRBD2
TGTGCCAGCAAACTAGCGGGGGGGACCGGGGAGCTGTTTTTT
CASKLAGGTGELFF
>TRBV6-1|TRBJ2-1|-|-
TGTGCCAGCGTCGGGGTCTCCTACAATGAGCAGTTCTTC
CASVGVSYNEQFF
>TRBV9|TRBJ2-4|-|TRBD2
TGTGCCAGCAGCCCCCGCGGGGGGGCTGCGAACATTCAGTACTTC
CASSPRGGAANIQYF
>TRBV7-9|TRBJ2-5|-|-
TGTGCCAGCAGCCCCCCACGGGATCAAGAGACCCAGTACTTC
CASSPPRDQETQYF
>TRBV19|TRBJ2-3|-|TRBD2
TGTGCCAGCACCAACCGGGGGGGCCGAGATACGCAGTATTTT
CASTNRGGRDTQYF
>TRBV5-1|TRBJ1-1|once|-
TGCGCCAGCAGCCCGGGGGCGGGGGTGAACACTGAAGCTTTCTTT
CASSPGAGVNTEAFF
>TRBV25-1|TRBJ1-1|-|-
TGTGCCAGCTCCAAAATGGGCGATAACACTGAAGCTTTCTTT
CASSKMGDNTEAFF
>TRBV7-8|TRBJ2-1|-|-
TGTGCCAGCAGCTTAGAAGGGGTTACCTACAATGAGCAGTTCTTC
CASSLEGVTYNEQFF
>TRBV6-5|TRBJ1-1|-|TRBD1
TGTGCCACCCAGACAGGGGGCACTGAAGCTTTCTTT
CATQTGGTEAFF